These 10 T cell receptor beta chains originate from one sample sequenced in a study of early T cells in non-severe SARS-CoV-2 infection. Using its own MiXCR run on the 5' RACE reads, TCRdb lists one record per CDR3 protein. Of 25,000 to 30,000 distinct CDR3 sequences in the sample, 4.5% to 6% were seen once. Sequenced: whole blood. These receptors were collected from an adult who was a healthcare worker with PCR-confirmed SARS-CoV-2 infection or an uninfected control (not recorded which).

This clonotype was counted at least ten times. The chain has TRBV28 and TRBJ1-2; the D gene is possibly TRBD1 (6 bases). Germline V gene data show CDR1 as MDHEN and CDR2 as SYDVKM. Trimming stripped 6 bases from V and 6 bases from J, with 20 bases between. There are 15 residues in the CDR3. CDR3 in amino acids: CASSPGGQKKNGYTF. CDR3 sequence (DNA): TGTGCCAGCAGCCCGGGGGGACAAAAGAAAAATGGCTACACCTTC.

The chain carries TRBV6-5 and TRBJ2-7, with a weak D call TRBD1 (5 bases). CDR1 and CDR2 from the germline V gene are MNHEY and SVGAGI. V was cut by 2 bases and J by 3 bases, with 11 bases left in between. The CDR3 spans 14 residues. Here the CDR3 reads CASSYDRGFYEQYF. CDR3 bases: TGTGCCAGCAGTTACGATAGGGGATTCTACGAGCAGTACTTC.

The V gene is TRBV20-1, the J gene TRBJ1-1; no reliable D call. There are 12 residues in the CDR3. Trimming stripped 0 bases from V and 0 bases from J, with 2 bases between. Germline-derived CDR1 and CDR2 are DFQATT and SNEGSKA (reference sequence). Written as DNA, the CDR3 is TGCAGTGCTAGAGATTTGAACACTGAAGCTTTCTTT. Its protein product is CSARDLNTEAFF.

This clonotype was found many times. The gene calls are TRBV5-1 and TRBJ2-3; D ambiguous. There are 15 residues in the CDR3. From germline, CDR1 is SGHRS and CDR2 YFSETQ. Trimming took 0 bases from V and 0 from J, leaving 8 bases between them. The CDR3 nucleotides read TGCGCCAGCAGCTTGGGGATTACTAGCACAGATACGCAGTATTTT. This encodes CASSLGITSTDTQYF.

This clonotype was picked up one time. CDR3 DNA sequence: TGTGCCAGCAGTTTTAGGGTGACCCCCTACGAGCAGTACTTC. Translation gives CASSFRVTPYEQYF. J is TRBJ2-7 and V is TRBV28; unclear D gene. CDR1 is MDHEN and CDR2 is SYDVKM in the germline V gene. Trimming removed 3 bases from V and 2 bases from J, with 11 bases in between. The CDR3 is 14 amino acids.

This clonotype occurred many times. The CDR3 nucleotides are TGTGCCAGTAGTATCGACACAGACTATGGCTACACCTTC. It yields the protein CASSIDTDYGYTF. The rearrangement uses TRBV19 and TRBJ1-2; D unresolved. CDR1 is LNHDA, CDR2 SQIVND, per germline (reference sequence). The CDR3 runs to 13 residues. The V gene lost 3 bases and the J gene lost 3 bases, with 8 bases spanning the gap.

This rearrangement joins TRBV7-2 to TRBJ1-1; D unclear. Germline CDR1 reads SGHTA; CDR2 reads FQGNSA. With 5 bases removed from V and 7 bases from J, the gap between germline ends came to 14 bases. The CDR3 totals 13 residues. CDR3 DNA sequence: TGTGCCAGCAGCCCTTTTTTCGGCTTTGAAGCTTTCTTT. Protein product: CASSPFFGFEAFF.

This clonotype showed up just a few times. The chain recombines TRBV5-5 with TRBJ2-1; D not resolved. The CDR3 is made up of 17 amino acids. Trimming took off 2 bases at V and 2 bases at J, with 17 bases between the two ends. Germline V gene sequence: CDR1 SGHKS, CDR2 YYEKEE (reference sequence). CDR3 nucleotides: TGTGCCAGCAGCTTAAGACGCTCTACATCGACCTACAATGAGCAGTTCTTC. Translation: CASSLRRSTSTYNEQFF.

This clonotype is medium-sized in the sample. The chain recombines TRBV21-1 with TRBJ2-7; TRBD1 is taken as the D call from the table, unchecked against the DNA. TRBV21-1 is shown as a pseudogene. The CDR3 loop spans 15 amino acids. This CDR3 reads CASSRGGGPRYEQYF. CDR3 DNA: TGTGCCAGCAGCCGGGGCGGGGGGCCCCGCTACGAGCAGTACTTC.

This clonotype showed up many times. The CDR3 reads CSASTGDYSDYGYTF. The CDR3 DNA is TGCAGTGCTTCGACAGGGGACTACTCTGACTATGGCTACACCTTC. This chain uses TRBV20-1 with TRBJ1-2; 8 bases align to TRBD1. With 5 bases clipped from V and 3 bases from J, the junction kept 11 bases outside the gene matches. The CDR3 has 15 amino acids. The germline gives CDR1 DFQATT, CDR2 SNEGSKA (reference sequence).